Here is one TCR beta chain with its context. The target antigen is unknown. From unsorted bulk tissue weighing roughly 17-32 mg, DNA and RNA were co-extracted. The data were obtained in a study of tumor-infiltrating lymphocytes in primary liver carcinoma. Study in general: Sample yields of productive TCRbeta reads, ranging from roughly 3.5 to 8 million, were similar across tissue types.

Study results and caveats: Tumor top-250-clone fractions significantly exceeded those of blood (p = 0.039).

Trimming cost V 5 bases and J 2 bases; bases outside gene matches: 6. The CDR3 totals 15 residues. Germline V gene sequence: CDR1 SGHVS, CDR2 FNYEAQ. Starting from roughly 540 ng of total RNA, TCR beta cDNA was produced with a primer in the constant region. Employing slightly modified ARM-PCR, three nested multiplex PCR rounds were run, and these gave rise to the TCR beta libraries. Investigators reported that the first two PCR rounds, at about 9 cycles each, used TRBV1-TRBV30 forward primers with a C-beta reverse primer. MiXCR was run by TCRdb on the multiplex PCR reads, yielding one entry per CDR3 protein. In the table there are approximately 190,000 distinct CDR3 sequences, approximately 80% of which are singletons.

The TCR originated in a man in his forties with primary liver carcinoma and hepatitis B virus infection. V gene TRBV7-6 combines with J gene TRBJ2-5; 9 bases align to TRBD1. Sequencing used tumor tissue from primary liver carcinoma. CDR3 DNA sequence: TGTGCCAGCAGCCCTTGGGACAGGGCTCAAGAGACCCAGTACTTC. It translates to CASSPWDRAQETQYF.